The 14 T cell receptor beta chains given below trace back to one sample, sequenced in a study of T-cell reconstitution after alpha-beta-depleted transplantation in children. Unique molecular identifiers tagged the TCRbeta library. MiXCR, applied by TCRdb to the PCR reads, yields one record per CDR3 protein. This table has 600,000 to 700,000 distinct CDR3 sequences, around 17% appearing once. Sequencing used PBMCs from the stem cell graft donor, obtained from the stem cell graft. The receptors originated from a human donor who donated a stem cell graft to a child with acute myeloid leukemia.

V is TRBV9 and J is TRBJ2-5; D gene ambiguous. CDR3 size: 12 residues. The germline V gene encodes CDR1 SGDLS and CDR2 YYNGEE. V was cut by 3 bases and J by 7 bases, with 10 bases left in between. DNA of the CDR3: TGTGCCAGCAGCGAGGTGGGCGGGACCCAGTACTTC. Its translation: CASSEVGGTQYF.

In nucleotides, the CDR3 is TGTGCCATCAGTGAGTCGCGTGCTGAAGCTTTCTTT. It specifies CAISESRAEAFF. V gene TRBV10-3 combines with J gene TRBJ1-1; unclear D gene. This CDR3 is 12 amino acids long. The germline gives CDR1 ENHRY, CDR2 SYGVKD. With 0 bases removed from V and 6 bases from J, the gap between germline ends came to 5 bases.

This clonotype was counted at least ten times. The V and J genes are TRBV4-2 and TRBJ2-5; perhaps TRBD2 as D (5 bases). The CDR3 spans 15 residues. CDR1 LGHNA and CDR2 YNFKEQ come from the germline V gene. Trimming left V 0 bases short and J 2 bases short, with 10 bases between. CDR3 nucleotide sequence: TGTGCCAGCAGCCAAGAGGAGACTACTCAAGAGACCCAGTACTTC. Protein product: CASSQEETTQETQYF.

This sequence joins TRBV7-6 and TRBJ2-5, with 8 bases aligning to TRBD1. Unmatched junction bases numbered 10, after V lost 5 bases and J lost 5 bases. CDR3 length equals 15 residues. The germline CDR1 and CDR2 sequences are SGHVS and FNYEAQ. The DNA for the CDR3 is TGTGCCAGCAGCACCGTAACAGGGGGATGGGAGACCCAGTACTTC. The encoded protein is CASSTVTGGWETQYF.

This clonotype was seen many times. The V call is TRBV4-3, the J call TRBJ1-4; D perhaps matches TRBD1 (5 bases). Germline CDR1 is LGHNA and CDR2 is YSLEER. V was shortened by 2 bases and J by 7 bases, with 11 bases between the two germline ends. The CDR3 totals 14 residues. The CDR3 coding sequence is TGCGCCAGCAGCCAACAGGGTTTGAGTGAAAAACTGTTTTTT. It is translated as CASSQQGLSEKLFF.

The chain links TRBV5-1 to TRBJ2-3, with 9 nucleotides matching TRBD2. Germline lookup yields CDR1 SGHRS and CDR2 YFSETQ. There are 17 residues in the CDR3. After removal of 0 bases from V and 7 bases from J, the junction contained 12 bases not matched to a gene. For the CDR3, the DNA is TGCGCCAGCAGCTTGGGCTTTTCCGGGACTAGCACGAATACGCAGTATTTT. Translated: CASSLGFSGTSTNTQYF. Combining the CDR3 with reference TRBV5-1 and TRBJ2-3 gives the whole variable domain KAGVTQTPRYLIKTRGQQVTLSCSPISGHRSVSWYQQTPGQGLQFLFEYFSETQRNKGNFPGRFSGRQFSNSRSEMNVSTLELGDSALYLCASSLGFSGTSTNTQYFGPGTRLTVL.

This clonotype was detected only a few times. The V call is TRBV4-3, the J call TRBJ2-3; 14 bases agree with TRBD2. The CDR3 runs to 18 residues. Per germline, CDR1 LGHNA and CDR2 YSLEER. Unmatched junction bases numbered 9, after V lost 5 bases and J lost 2 bases. The chain's CDR3 is CASSVRTSGGTVTDTQYF. CDR3 DNA: TGCGCCAGCAGCGTTCGGACTAGCGGGGGGACTGTCACAGATACGCAGTATTTT.

This clonotype has only a few counts. The chain is built from TRBV7-9 and TRBJ1-2; D is unresolved. Trimming took 5 bases from V and 3 from J, leaving 13 bases between them. This CDR3 has 14 amino acids. Germline V gives CDR1 SEHNR, CDR2 FQNEAQ (reference sequence). CDR3 in DNA: TGTGCCAGCAGCCTTTTTTCTGCTGACTATGGCTACACCTTC. Its protein is CASSLFSADYGYTF.

The J gene is TRBJ2-3, the V gene TRBV24-1, with unresolved D. The CDR3 covers 16 residues. Deletions cut 0 bases from V and 1 base from J, with 10 bases between. Germline CDR1 reads KGHDR; CDR2 reads SFDVKD. CDR3 DNA: TGTGCCACCAGTGATTTGAGAGCGAGTGGCACAGATACGCAGTATTTT. It specifies CATSDLRASGTDTQYF.

In nucleotides, the CDR3 is TGTGCCACCAGTGACCCGACAGGGGACGGAACGAACACCGGGGAGCTGTTTTTT. It specifies CATSDPTGDGTNTGELFF. The chain has TRBV24-1 and TRBJ2-2, with 8 bases identical to TRBD1. The CDR3 extends over 18 amino acids. V lost 4 bases to trimming and J lost 0 bases; unmatched junction nucleotides: 9. Germline CDR1 is KGHDR and CDR2 is SFDVKD.

This clonotype was counted between two and nine times. This chain links TRBV5-1 with TRBJ2-5, with 11 bases that match TRBD2. CDR3 length: 20 amino acids. Germline V CDR1 and CDR2: SGHRS, YFSETQ. V lost 1 base to trimming and J lost 0 bases; unmatched junction nucleotides: 14. The CDR3 is CASSLIPSRLAGRYQETQYF. In nucleotides, the CDR3 is TGCGCCAGCAGCTTGATTCCCAGTAGACTAGCGGGGAGATACCAAGAGACCCAGTACTTC.

The sample holds many counts of this clonotype. The chain joins TRBV10-3 to TRBJ1-5; TRBD1 matches at 7 bases. Trimming cost V 4 bases and J 4 bases; bases outside gene matches: 7. The germline gives CDR1 ENHRY, CDR2 SYGVKD. The length of the CDR3 is 15 residues. Here the CDR3 reads CAISATGSPNQPQHF. CDR3 DNA: TGTGCCATCAGTGCGACAGGGAGCCCGAATCAGCCCCAGCATTTT.

The sample holds a few counts of this clonotype. The chain carries TRBV20-1 and TRBJ1-1; D is unclear. Looked up from germline, CDR1 is DFQATT and CDR2 is SNEGSKA (reference sequence). Trimming pared 0 bases from V and 1 base from J, leaving 12 bases between. The CDR3 covers 15 residues. CDR3 coding DNA: TGCAGTGCTAGAGAGGGGTACGGAAGGAACACTGAAGCTTTCTTT. Translation: CSAREGYGRNTEAFF.

This clonotype was picked up many times. The chain couples TRBV29-1 to TRBJ2-2; D is uncertain. This CDR3 contains 13 residues. The germline V and J ends were trimmed by 2 bases and 8 bases, with 12 bases remaining between them. CDR1 and CDR2 from the germline V gene are SQVTM and ANQGSEA. The CDR3 protein is CSVELSPGGELFF. The DNA of the CDR3 is TGCAGCGTTGAACTATCCCCCGGGGGGGAGCTGTTTTTT.